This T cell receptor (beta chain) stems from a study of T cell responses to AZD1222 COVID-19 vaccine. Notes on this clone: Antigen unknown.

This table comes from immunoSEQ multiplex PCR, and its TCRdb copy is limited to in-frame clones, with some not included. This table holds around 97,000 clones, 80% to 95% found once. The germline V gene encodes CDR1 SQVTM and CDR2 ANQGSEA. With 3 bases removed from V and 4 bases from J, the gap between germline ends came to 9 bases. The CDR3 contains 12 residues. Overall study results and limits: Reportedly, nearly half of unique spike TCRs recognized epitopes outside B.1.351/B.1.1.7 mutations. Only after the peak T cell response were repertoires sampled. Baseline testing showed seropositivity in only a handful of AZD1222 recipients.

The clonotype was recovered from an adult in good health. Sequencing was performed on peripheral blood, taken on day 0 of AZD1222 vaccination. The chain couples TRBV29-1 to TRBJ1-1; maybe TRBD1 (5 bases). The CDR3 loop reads CSVDGGTTEAFF. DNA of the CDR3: TGCAGCGTTGATGGAGGGACCACTGAAGCTTTCTTT.